This is a list of T cell receptor beta chains from one sample in a study of beta chain features in type 1 diabetes. This table comes from immunoSEQ multiplex PCR, and its TCRdb copy is limited to in-frame clones, with some not included. Of roughly 290,000 clones in the sample, approximately 15% were seen once. The material sequenced was naive CD4+ T cells from blood. The receptors stem from a man between 18 and 29 years old with type 1 diabetes. Both conserved end residues are part of each CDR3. The D gene is left open where the match is weak. A clone size is listed for some rows: how often the clone was seen (once, few, many), or a class if it is expanded.

j_call	d_call	clone_size	cdr3_length	v_call	cdr3_nt	cdr3_aa
TRBJ2-3	TRBD1	.	13	TRBV30	TGTGCCTGGGCCGGACAGGCGGCAGATACGCAGTATTTT	CAWAGQAADTQYF
TRBJ1-1	TRBD1	.	17	TRBV5-1	TGCGCCAGCAGCTTGCCACAGGGGGCAGATTCGAACACTGAAGCTTTCTTT	CASSLPQGADSNTEAFF
TRBJ1-2	TRBD1	.	15	TRBV7-9	TGTGCCAGCAGCTTAGAACACCAGGGGGCGGAGGGCTACACCTTC	CASSLEHQGAEGYTF
TRBJ2-3	.	few	15	TRBV4-2	TGTGCCAGCAGCCATCTTGACGGGAGCACAGATACGCAGTATTTT	CASSHLDGSTDTQYF
TRBJ2-1	TRBD2	.	15	TRBV5-1	TGCGCCAGCAGCTTGGCGGGCGGGAGTCGAAATGAGCAGTTCTTC	CASSLAGGSRNEQFF
TRBJ2-7	.	.	14	TRBV5-6	TGTGCCAGCAGCTTTCGGTCTTTCTCCTACGAGCAGTACTTC	CASSFRSFSYEQYF
TRBJ2-3	.	.	13	TRBV7-2	TGTGCCAGCCGCGGGGCAAGCACAGATACGCAGTATTTT	CASRGASTDTQYF
TRBJ2-3	TRBD1	.	15	TRBV19	TGTGCCAGTAGTACCGGGACAGGGGGAGCAGATACGCAGTATTTT	CASSTGTGGADTQYF
TRBJ2-1	TRBD2	.	13	TRBV7-8	TGTGCCAGCAGCTTAGCCGGACTAGCGTCGGAGTTCTTC	CASSLAGLASEFF
TRBJ2-7	TRBD1	.	12	TRBV29-1	TGCAGCGCCGGGACAGGTTACTACGAGCAGTACTTC	CSAGTGYYEQYF
TRBJ1-2	.	few	17	TRBV7-9	TGTGCCAGCAGCTTAGCCCCGAGGGGGGGCGCTGACTATGGCTACACCTTC	CASSLAPRGGADYGYTF
TRBJ2-4	.	.	15	TRBV7-2	TGTGCCAGCAGCTTAGATTTAGTTGCCAAAAACATTCAGTACTTC	CASSLDLVAKNIQYF
TRBJ2-1	.	.	13	TRBV28	TGTGCCAGCAGTTGGAGCTCCTACAATGAGCAGTTCTTC	CASSWSSYNEQFF
TRBJ2-1	TRBD2	few	13	TRBV5-4	TGTGCCGGGGGGAGGGAACTCTACAATGAGCAGTTCTTC	CAGGRELYNEQFF
TRBJ2-1	.	.	14	TRBV28	TGTGCCAGCAGCAAAGGGGGTTCTTACAATGAGCAGTTCTTC	CASSKGGSYNEQFF
TRBJ2-5	TRBD1	few	13	TRBV29-1	TGCAGCGTTGGAGAGGGGGCGAGGGAGACCCAGTACTTC	CSVGEGARETQYF
TRBJ2-3	.	few	15	TRBV9	TGTGCCAGCAGCGCCAGAGCGGGCAGCACAGATACGCAGTATTTT	CASSARAGSTDTQYF
TRBJ2-3	.	.	13	TRBV28	TGTGCTCACAGGCCCGGGAGCACAGATACGCAGTATTTT	CAHRPGSTDTQYF
TRBJ1-1	.	few	16	TRBV7-2	TGTGCCAGCAGCCTCCGAGCTGAGGGGGGGGGATCTGAAGCTTTCTTT	CASSLRAEGGGSEAFF
TRBJ2-1	.	.	14	TRBV5-1	TGCGCCAGCAGCTTCGGGTCGACCTACAATGAGCAGTTCTTC	CASSFGSTYNEQFF
TRBJ2-3	.	few	15	TRBV5-6	TGTGCCAGCGGAGGTGGTTACTCTAGCACAGATACGCAGTATTTT	CASGGGYSSTDTQYF
TRBJ2-1	TRBD2	few	14	TRBV28	TGTGCCAGCAGTTTTCTGGCTAGCGGGAAAGAGCAGTTCTTC	CASSFLASGKEQFF
TRBJ2-3	TRBD1	.	15	TRBV5-4	TGTGCCAGCAGCTTGGGGACAGGGAGTTCAGATACGCAGTATTTT	CASSLGTGSSDTQYF
TRBJ2-5	TRBD1	.	14	TRBV14	TGTGCCAGCAGCCAAGCAGGGGGCCCCCTGGCCCAGTACTTC	CASSQAGGPLAQYF
TRBJ1-6	TRBD1	.	14	TRBV7-9	TGTGCCAGCAGCTTGACGACAGGGGGCTTACCCCTCCACTTT	CASSLTTGGLPLHF
TRBJ2-7	.	few	14	TRBV7-6	TGTGCCAGCAGCTCCAGACAGACCTCCTACGAGCAGTACTTC	CASSSRQTSYEQYF
TRBJ2-6	TRBD2	.	19	TRBV5-1	TGCGCCAGCAGCTTGGTCCCGGGACTAGCGACGTCTGGGGCCAACGTCCTGACTTTC	CASSLVPGLATSGANVLTF
TRBJ1-2	TRBD1	.	15	TRBV2	TGTGCCAGCAGTGAACAACAGGGGGTTCGGTATGGCTACACCTTC	CASSEQQGVRYGYTF
TRBJ2-1	.	few	12	TRBV18	TGTGCCAGCAGCGGACAGCTCAATGAGCAGTTCTTC	CASSGQLNEQFF
TRBJ2-3	TRBD2	few	13	TRBV11-2	TGTGCCAGCAAACTAGCGGGGGCAGATACGCAGTATTTT	CASKLAGADTQYF
TRBJ2-2	.	.	15	TRBV6-5	TGTGCCAGCAGACCCCGGGTGGGTGACACCGGGGAGCTGTTTTTT	CASRPRVGDTGELFF
TRBJ2-7	TRBD2	few	15	TRBV28	TGTGCCAGCAGCTCCCAGGGTAGCGGGAGCTACGAGCAGTACTTC	CASSSQGSGSYEQYF
TRBJ1-2	.	few	12	TRBV4-1	TGCGCCAGCAGCCACGCGACAGGAGGCTACACCTTC	CASSHATGGYTF
TRBJ1-1	TRBD1	.	12	TRBV4-3	TGCGCCAGCAGCCAGGACGACAGGGTGGTTTTCTTT	CASSQDDRVVFF
TRBJ2-7	TRBD2	.	11	TRBV20-1	TGCAGAACGGGGGGTACGTACGAGCAGTACTTC	CRTGGTYEQYF
TRBJ1-2	TRBD1	.	14	TRBV6-5	TGTGCCAGCAGTACCCGACAGGGTCTCTATGGCTACACCTTC	CASSTRQGLYGYTF
TRBJ2-7	.	few	14	TRBV30	TGTGCCTGGAGTTTCGGCGGACATCCCTACGAGCAGTACTTC	CAWSFGGHPYEQYF
TRBJ2-4	TRBD2	few	14	TRBV10-2	TGCGCCACCAGATATGCGGGGGGGGTGGACATTCAGTACTTC	CATRYAGGVDIQYF
TRBJ2-1	.	few	9	TRBV9	TGTGCCAGGGAGGGGTTCCGGTTCTTC	CAREGFRFF
TRBJ1-5	.	few	14	TRBV19	TGTGCCAGTAGTATAGAGAGGGTCGATCAGCCCCAGCATTTT	CASSIERVDQPQHF
TRBJ2-7	.	.	14	TRBV7-2	TGTGCCAGCAGCTTAGTCTCGCCTCGGTACGAGCAGTACTTC	CASSLVSPRYEQYF
TRBJ2-5	.	few	13	TRBV30	TGTGCCTGGAGTGTACAGGTAGAAGAGACCCAGTACTTC	CAWSVQVEETQYF
TRBJ2-1	.	few	13	TRBV2	TGTGCCAGCAGCCTCGGGAGTCACAATGAGCAGTTCTTC	CASSLGSHNEQFF
TRBJ2-1	.	few	15	TRBV4-1	TGCGCCAGCAGGAGCGGTCTGAGCTCCTACAATGAGCAGTTCTTC	CASRSGLSSYNEQFF
TRBJ1-1	.	few	11	TRBV6-4	TGTGCCAGCAGTGACTCGTATGAAGCTTTCTTT	CASSDSYEAFF
TRBJ2-5	TRBD1	.	14	TRBV10-3	TGTGCCATCAACCTGACAGGGGTAGAAGAGACCCAGTACTTC	CAINLTGVEETQYF
TRBJ2-4	.	.	15	TRBV30	TGTGCCTGGTCACCTAGAGGGAGGGCCAAAAACATTCAGTACTTC	CAWSPRGRAKNIQYF
TRBJ2-7	.	.	14	TRBV2	TGTGCCAGCAGACCCGGGTCTCCATCCTACGAGCAGTACTTC	CASRPGSPSYEQYF
TRBJ2-5	.	.	13	TRBV19	TGTGCCAGTACTCGAGGTCCCCAAGAGACCCAGTACTTC	CASTRGPQETQYF